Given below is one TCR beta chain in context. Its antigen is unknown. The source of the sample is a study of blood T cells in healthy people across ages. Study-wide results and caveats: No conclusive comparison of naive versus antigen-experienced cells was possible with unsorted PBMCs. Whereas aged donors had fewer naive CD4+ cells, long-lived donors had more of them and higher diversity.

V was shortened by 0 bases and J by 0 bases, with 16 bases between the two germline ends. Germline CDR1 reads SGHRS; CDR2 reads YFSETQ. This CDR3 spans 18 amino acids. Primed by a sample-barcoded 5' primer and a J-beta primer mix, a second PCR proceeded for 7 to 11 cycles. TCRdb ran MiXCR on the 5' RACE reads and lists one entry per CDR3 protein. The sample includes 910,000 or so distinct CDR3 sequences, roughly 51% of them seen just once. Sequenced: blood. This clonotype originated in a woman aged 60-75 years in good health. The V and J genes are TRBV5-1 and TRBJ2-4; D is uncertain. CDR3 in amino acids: CASSLDGPAGLAKNIQYF. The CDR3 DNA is TGCGCCAGCAGCTTGGACGGACCGGCAGGTCTAGCCAAAAACATTCAGTACTTC.